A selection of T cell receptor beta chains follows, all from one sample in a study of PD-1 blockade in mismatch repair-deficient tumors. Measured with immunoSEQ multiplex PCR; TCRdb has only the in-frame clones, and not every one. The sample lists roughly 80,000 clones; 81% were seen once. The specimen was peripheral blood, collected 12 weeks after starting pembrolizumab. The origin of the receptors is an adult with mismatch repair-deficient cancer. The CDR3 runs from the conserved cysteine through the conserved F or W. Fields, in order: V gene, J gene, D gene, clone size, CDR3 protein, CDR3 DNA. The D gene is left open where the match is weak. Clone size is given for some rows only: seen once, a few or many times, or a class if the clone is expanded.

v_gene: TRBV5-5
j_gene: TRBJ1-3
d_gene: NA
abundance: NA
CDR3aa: CASNLAGGNTIYF
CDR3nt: TGTGCCAGCAACCTAGCCGGGGGCAACACCATATATTTT

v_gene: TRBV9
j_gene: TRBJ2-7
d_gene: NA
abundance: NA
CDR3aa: CASSGSSTRGEQYF
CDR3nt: TGTGCCAGCAGCGGATCCTCGACTAGGGGCGAGCAGTACTTC

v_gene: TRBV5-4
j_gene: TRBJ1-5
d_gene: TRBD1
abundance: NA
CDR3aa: CASSLGTGMKPQHF
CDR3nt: TGTGCCAGCAGCTTAGGGACAGGGATGAAGCCCCAGCATTTT

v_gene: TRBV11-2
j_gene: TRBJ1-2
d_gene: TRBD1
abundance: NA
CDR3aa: CASSLGTGYGYTF
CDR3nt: TGTGCCAGCAGCTTAGGGACAGGCTATGGCTACACCTTC

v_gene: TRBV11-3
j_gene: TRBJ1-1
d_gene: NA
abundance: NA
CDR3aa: CASSLGENTEAFF
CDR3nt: TGTGCCAGCAGCTTAGGGGAAAACACTGAAGCTTTCTTT

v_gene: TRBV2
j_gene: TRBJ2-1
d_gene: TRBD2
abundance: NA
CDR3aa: CANGLAGDPSIPNEQFF
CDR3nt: TGTGCCAACGGACTAGCGGGTGACCCGAGTATTCCGAATGAGCAGTTCTTC

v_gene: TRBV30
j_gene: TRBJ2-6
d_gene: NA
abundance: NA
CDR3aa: CAGGFPGANVLTF
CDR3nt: TGTGCTGGGGGCTTCCCAGGGGCCAACGTCCTGACTTTC

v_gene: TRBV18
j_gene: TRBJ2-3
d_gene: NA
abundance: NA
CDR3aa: CASSSHPGDTQYF
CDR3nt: TGTGCCAGCTCAAGTCACCCAGGGGATACGCAGTATTTT

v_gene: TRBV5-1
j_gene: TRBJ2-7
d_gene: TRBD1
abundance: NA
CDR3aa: CASTDFGTGGGQYF
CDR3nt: TGCGCCAGCACGGATTTCGGGACAGGGGGCGGGCAGTACTTC

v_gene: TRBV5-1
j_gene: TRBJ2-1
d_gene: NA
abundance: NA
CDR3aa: CASSSPGAYNEQFF
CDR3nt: TGCGCCAGCAGCTCCCCGGGGGCCTACAATGAGCAGTTCTTC

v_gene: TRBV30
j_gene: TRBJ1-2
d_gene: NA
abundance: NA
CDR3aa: CAWSVLSGGNGGYTF
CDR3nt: TGTGCCTGGAGTGTACTCTCCGGGGGTAACGGTGGCTACACCTTC

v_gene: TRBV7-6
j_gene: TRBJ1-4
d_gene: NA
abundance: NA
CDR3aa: CASSLSGSRNEKLFF
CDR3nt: TGTGCCAGCAGCTTATCTGGGAGCAGAAATGAAAAACTGTTTTTT

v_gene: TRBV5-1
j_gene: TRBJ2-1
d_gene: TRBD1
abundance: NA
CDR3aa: CASSLIGTAPFNEQFF
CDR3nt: TGCGCCAGCAGCTTGATTGGGACAGCCCCTTTCAATGAGCAGTTCTTC

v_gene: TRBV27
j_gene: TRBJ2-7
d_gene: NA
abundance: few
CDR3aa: CASSLGQHYEQYF
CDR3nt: TGTGCCAGCAGTTTGGGGCAGCACTACGAGCAGTACTTC

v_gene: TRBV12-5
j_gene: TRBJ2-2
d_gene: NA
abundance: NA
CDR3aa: CARGGQNGELFF
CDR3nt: TGTGCTAGGGGAGGTCAAAACGGGGAGCTGTTTTTT

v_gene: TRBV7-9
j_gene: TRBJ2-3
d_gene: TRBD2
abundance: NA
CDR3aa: CASEGLAGGGTQYF
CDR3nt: TGTGCCAGCGAAGGACTAGCGGGAGGGGGTACGCAGTATTTT

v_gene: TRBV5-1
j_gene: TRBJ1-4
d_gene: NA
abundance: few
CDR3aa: CASSRDPNEKLFF
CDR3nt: TGCGCCAGCAGCCGGGACCCTAATGAAAAACTGTTTTTT

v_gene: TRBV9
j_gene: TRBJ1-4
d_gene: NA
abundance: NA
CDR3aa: CASSVEGSRNEKLFF
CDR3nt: TGTGCCAGCAGCGTAGAAGGCAGTAGAAATGAAAAACTGTTTTTT

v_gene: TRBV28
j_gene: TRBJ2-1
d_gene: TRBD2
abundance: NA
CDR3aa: CASSLLAEIYNEQFF
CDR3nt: TGTGCCAGCAGTCTCCTAGCGGAGATCTACAATGAGCAGTTCTTC

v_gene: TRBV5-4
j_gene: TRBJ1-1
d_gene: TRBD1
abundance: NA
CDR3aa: CASTMMGQGNTEAFF
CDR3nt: TGTGCCAGCACCATGATGGGACAGGGGAACACTGAAGCTTTCTTT

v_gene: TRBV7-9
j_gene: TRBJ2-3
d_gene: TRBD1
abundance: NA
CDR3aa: CASSLGRTGTDTQYF
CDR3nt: TGTGCCAGCAGCTTAGGGAGGACAGGGACAGATACGCAGTATTTT

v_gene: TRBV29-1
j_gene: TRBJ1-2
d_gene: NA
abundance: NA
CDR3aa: CSVEDLVGGVYGYTF
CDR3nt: TGCAGCGTTGAAGATCTAGTAGGGGGGGTCTATGGCTACACCTTC

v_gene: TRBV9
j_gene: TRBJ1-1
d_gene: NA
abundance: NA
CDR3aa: CASSKGRGSTEAFF
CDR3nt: TGTGCCAGCAGCAAAGGGAGGGGGAGCACTGAAGCTTTCTTT

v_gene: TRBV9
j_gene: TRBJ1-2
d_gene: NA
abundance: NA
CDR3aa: CASSENWGYGYTF
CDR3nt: TGTGCCAGCAGCGAAAATTGGGGCTATGGCTACACCTTC

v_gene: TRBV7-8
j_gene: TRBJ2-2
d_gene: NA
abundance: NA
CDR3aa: CASSLLSVHGELFF
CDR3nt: TGTGCCAGCAGCTTACTAAGCGTTCACGGGGAGCTGTTTTTT

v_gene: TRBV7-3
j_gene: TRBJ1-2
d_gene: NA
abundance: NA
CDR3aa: CASSSQARAGYTF
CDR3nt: TGTGCCAGCAGCTCCCAAGCCAGGGCTGGCTACACCTTC

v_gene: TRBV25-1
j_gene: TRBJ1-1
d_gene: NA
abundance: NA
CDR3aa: CASSDFFTEAFF
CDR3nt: TGTGCCAGCAGTGATTTTTTCACTGAAGCTTTCTTT

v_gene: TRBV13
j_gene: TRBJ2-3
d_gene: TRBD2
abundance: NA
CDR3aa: CASSFSGREEDTQYF
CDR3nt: TGTGCCAGCAGCTTTAGCGGGAGGGAGGAAGATACGCAGTATTTT

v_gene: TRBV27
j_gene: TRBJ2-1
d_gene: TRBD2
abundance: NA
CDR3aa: CASSSLAGGRDEQFF
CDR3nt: TGTGCCAGCAGTTCCCTAGCGGGAGGGAGAGATGAGCAGTTCTTC

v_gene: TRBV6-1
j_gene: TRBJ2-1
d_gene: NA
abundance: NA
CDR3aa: CASRLRNEQFF
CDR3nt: TGTGCCAGTCGCCTAAGGAATGAGCAGTTCTTC

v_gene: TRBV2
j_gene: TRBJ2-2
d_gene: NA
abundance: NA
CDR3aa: CAAQGTGELFF
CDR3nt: TGTGCCGCCCAGGGAACCGGGGAGCTGTTTTTT

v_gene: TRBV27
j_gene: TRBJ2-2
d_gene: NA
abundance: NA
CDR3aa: CASSFQASTGELFF
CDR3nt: TGTGCCAGCAGTTTCCAGGCGAGCACCGGGGAGCTGTTTTTT

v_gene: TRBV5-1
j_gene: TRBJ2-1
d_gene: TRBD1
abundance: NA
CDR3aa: CASSLDRANEQFF
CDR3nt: TGCGCCAGCAGCTTAGACAGGGCAAATGAGCAGTTCTTC

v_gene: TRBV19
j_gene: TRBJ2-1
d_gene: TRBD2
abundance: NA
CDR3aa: CASSMPGLNEQFF
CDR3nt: TGTGCCAGTAGTATGCCGGGACTAAATGAGCAGTTCTTC

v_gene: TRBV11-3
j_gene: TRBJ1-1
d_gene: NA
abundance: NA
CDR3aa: CASSLGLIFGSEAFF
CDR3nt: TGTGCCAGCAGCTTAGGTCTTATCTTTGGCTCTGAAGCTTTCTTT

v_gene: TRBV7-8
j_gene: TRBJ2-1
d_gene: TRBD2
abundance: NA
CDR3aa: CASYTSGLSNEQFF
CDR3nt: TGTGCCAGCTACACTAGCGGACTATCCAATGAGCAGTTCTTC

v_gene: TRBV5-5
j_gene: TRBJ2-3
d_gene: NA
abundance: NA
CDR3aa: CASSLEGASTDTQYF
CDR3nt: TGTGCCAGCAGCTTGGAAGGGGCTAGCACAGATACGCAGTATTTT